These T cell receptor beta chains were read from a single sample in a study of blood T cell repertoires in COVID-19. TCRdb's table, derived via immunoSEQ multiplex PCR, lists solely in-frame clones and lacks some. The sample holds more than 95,000 clones; around nine tenths are singletons and the top ten take roughly 1.2%. Sequencing was carried out using peripheral blood. The receptors were sampled from a woman older than 75 with acute or convalescent COVID-19. The CDR3 runs from the conserved cysteine through the conserved F or W. Fields, in order: J gene, V gene, CDR3 length, D gene, clone size, CDR3 protein, CDR3 DNA. A D gene is named only where the DNA matches it firmly. Some rows have no size entry. The others give once, few or many, or a class for an expanded clone.

TRBJ1-2 TRBV24-1 13 . . CATSDGTTNGYTF TGTGCCACCAGTGATGGCACTACGAATGGCTACACCTTC
TRBJ1-2 TRBV7-9 14 . once CASSREGVGYGYTF TGTGCCAGCAGCAGAGAGGGGGTCGGCTATGGCTACACCTTC
TRBJ2-1 TRBV5-4 15 TRBD2 . CASSLGAGGNNEQFF TGTGCCAGCAGCTTGGGAGCGGGGGGGAACAATGAGCAGTTCTTC
TRBJ1-5 TRBV27 21 . . CASSLTRIGTTPIDSNQPQHF TGTGCCAGCAGTTTAACCAGGATCGGCACCACCCCGATCGATAGCAATCAGCCCCAGCATTTT
TRBJ1-1 TRBV6-5 13 . . CATALVERTEAFF TGTGCCACCGCGCTGGTAGAACGCACTGAAGCTTTCTTT
TRBJ2-7 TRBV2 14 TRBD1 . CASRGTGSSYEQYF TGTGCCAGCAGGGGGACAGGGAGCTCCTACGAGCAGTACTTC
TRBJ1-4 TRBV5-4 13 . . CASSLDTHEKLFF TGTGCCAGCAGCCTGGACACCCATGAAAAACTGTTTTTT
TRBJ1-1 TRBV11-2 16 . . CASSLAGGRMNTEAFF TGTGCCAGCAGCTTAGCCGGGGGGCGGATGAACACTGAAGCTTTCTTT
TRBJ1-1 TRBV6-5 15 TRBD1 . CASSSGTGDYTEAFF TGTGCCAGCAGCTCCGGGACAGGGGACTACACTGAAGCTTTCTTT
TRBJ2-2 TRBV7-3 16 TRBD1 . CASSLLGQGGTGELFF TGTGCCAGCAGCTTATTGGGACAGGGAGGAACCGGGGAGCTGTTTTTT
TRBJ1-3 TRBV5-4 15 . . CASSLDQGTGNTIYF TGTGCCAGCAGCTTGGATCAGGGGACTGGAAACACCATATATTTT
TRBJ1-4 TRBV3-1/TRBV3-2 15 . . CASSQGLGASEKLFF TGTGCCAGCAGCCAAGGGCTGGGGGCCAGTGAAAAACTGTTTTTT
TRBJ2-7 TRBV10-1 13 . few CASSERGQDEQYF TGCGCCAGCAGTGAGAGGGGACAAGACGAGCAGTACTTC
TRBJ1-1 TRBV6-5 13 TRBD1 . CASPRDRSTEAFF TGTGCCAGCCCCCGGGACAGGAGCACTGAAGCTTTCTTT
TRBJ2-7 TRBV4-2 15 . . CASSQDWLATYEQYF TGTGCCAGCAGCCAAGATTGGCTAGCCACCTACGAGCAGTACTTC
TRBJ1-2 TRBV28 17 . . CASSPTGGASANYGYTF TGTGCCAGCAGTCCTACGGGAGGGGCGTCGGCTAACTATGGCTACACCTTC
TRBJ2-5 TRBV5-1 15 TRBD1 . CASSFATGGQETQYF TGCGCCAGCAGCTTCGCGACAGGGGGCCAGGAGACCCAGTACTTC
TRBJ1-4 TRBV24-1 16 TRBD1 . CATSDFTGAGNEKLFF TGTGCCACCAGTGATTTCACAGGGGCTGGGAATGAAAAACTGTTTTTT
TRBJ1-5 TRBV28 16 . . CASSTGQHVSNQPQHF TGTGCCAGCAGTACAGGACAGCACGTCAGCAATCAGCCCCAGCATTTT
TRBJ1-6 TRBV6-6 16 TRBD1 . CASSHSGQGVNSPLHF TGTGCCAGCAGTCACTCAGGACAGGGCGTTAATTCACCCCTCCACTTT
TRBJ2-5 TRBV19 13 . . CASSTTGKETQYF TGTGCCAGTAGTACTACAGGGAAGGAGACCCAGTACTTC
TRBJ2-5 TRBV7-2 13 TRBD1 . CASSLSGGETQYF TGTGCCAGCAGCTTATCAGGGGGAGAGACCCAGTACTTC